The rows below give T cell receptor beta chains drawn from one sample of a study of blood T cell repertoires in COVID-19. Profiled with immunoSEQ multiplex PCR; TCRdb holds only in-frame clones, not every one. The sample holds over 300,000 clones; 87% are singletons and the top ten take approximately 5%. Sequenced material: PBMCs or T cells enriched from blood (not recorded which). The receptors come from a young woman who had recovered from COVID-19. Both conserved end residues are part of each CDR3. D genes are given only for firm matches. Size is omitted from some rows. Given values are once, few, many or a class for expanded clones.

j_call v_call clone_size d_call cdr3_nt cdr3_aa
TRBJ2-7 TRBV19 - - TGTGCCAGTAGTATCCAGGGTATCCACGAGCAGTACTTC CASSIQGIHEQYF
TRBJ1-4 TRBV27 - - TGTGCCAGCAGTTTATCGAAGGGGCAATGGGGTGAAAAACTGTTTTTT CASSLSKGQWGEKLFF
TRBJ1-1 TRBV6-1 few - TGTGCCAGCAGTGAAGCTCAAGCCTGGACGGGGAGTGCTGAAGCTTTCTTT CASSEAQAWTGSAEAFF
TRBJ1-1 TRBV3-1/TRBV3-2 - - TGTGCCAGCAGCCGTATAACAGGGAGCACTGAAGCTTTCTTT CASSRITGSTEAFF
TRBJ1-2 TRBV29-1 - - TGCAGCGTTGGAACGACTTTCTATGGCTACACCTTC CSVGTTFYGYTF
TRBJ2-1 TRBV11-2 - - TGTGCCAGCAGTTTAACAGCCTACTTTAATGAGCAGTTCTTC CASSLTAYFNEQFF
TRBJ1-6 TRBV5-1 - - TGCGCCAGCAGCTTGACAGGGTTTCCTATTAATTCACCCCTCCACTTT CASSLTGFPINSPLHF
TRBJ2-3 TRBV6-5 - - TGTGCCAGCAGTCGGAGCGGTGACACAGATACGCAGTATTTT CASSRSGDTDTQYF
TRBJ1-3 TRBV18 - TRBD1 TGTGCCAGCTCGCCAGACAGGGGGTCTGGAAACACCATATATTTT CASSPDRGSGNTIYF
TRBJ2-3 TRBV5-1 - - TGCGCCAGCAGCCCAACAGGAATCCCAGATACGCAGTATTTT CASSPTGIPDTQYF
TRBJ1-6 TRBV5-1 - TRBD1 TGCGCCAGCAGCTTTGGACAGGGTCGGGATTCACCCCTCCACTTT CASSFGQGRDSPLHF
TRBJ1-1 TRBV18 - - TGTGCCAGCTCACCACGGTTCGACAGGACGCAGGATGAAGCTTTCTTT CASSPRFDRTQDEAFF
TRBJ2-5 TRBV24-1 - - TGTGCCACCAGTGATGGGGGGGAGACCCAGTACTTC CATSDGGETQYF